The 8 T cell receptor beta chains given below trace back to one sample, sequenced in a study of cytomegalovirus exposure and HLA in healthy donors. PCR used 60 Vbeta primers and 13 Jbeta primers. Generated by immunoSEQ multiplex PCR, the TCRdb table keeps only in-frame clones and is missing some. Of roughly 110,000 clones detected, over 55% appear once; the ten largest clones hold less than 3%. The source material was PBMCs. These receptors all stem from a female donor in good health and CMV-seronegative.

The V call is TRBV7-9, the J call TRBJ1-1; D is ambiguous. The V end lost 6 bases, the J end lost 5 bases, and 16 bases lay between the germline ends. Germline V lookup: CDR1 SEHNR, CDR2 FQNEAQ (reference sequence). The length of the CDR3 is 14 residues. The CDR3 DNA sequence: TGTGCCAGCAGTCCGGGAGGGAGGAGGACTGAAGCTTTCTTT. It yields the protein CASSPGGRRTEAFF.

This clone occurred a few times. The V call is TRBV7-8, the J call TRBJ2-1, with 9 bases fitting TRBD1. Germline values: CDR1 SGHVS, CDR2 FQNEAQ. After removal of 5 bases from V and 2 bases from J, the junction contained 7 bases not matched to a gene. CDR3 length: 16 residues. The CDR3 sequence: CASSTGQGWTYNEQFF. The CDR3 DNA follows: TGTGCCAGCAGCACCGGACAGGGGTGGACCTACAATGAGCAGTTCTTC.

This clone was counted between two and nine times. The J gene is TRBJ2-7, the V gene TRBV28; 9 positions agree with TRBD2. V trimming: 5 bases; J trimming: 1 base; junction bases outside the gene matches: 12. This CDR3 has 17 residues. Germline V CDR1 and CDR2: MDHEN, SYDVKM. The CDR3 DNA reads TGTGCCAGCAGTCGACCCGCAAGCGGGAGGAGGTCCTACGAGCAGTACTTC. It is translated as CASSRPASGRRSYEQYF.

This clone was seen only a few times. V usage is TRBV11-2 and J usage is TRBJ2-7; 8 bases are a match to TRBD1. The CDR3 length is 13 residues. The germline V gene has CDR1 SGHAT and CDR2 FQNNGV. V was clipped by 5 bases and J by 3 bases; unmatched bases: 3. The CDR3: CASSQGAYYEQYF. CDR3 coding DNA: TGTGCCAGCAGCCAGGGGGCTTACTACGAGCAGTACTTC.

Only a few counts were recorded for this clone. This chain joins TRBV5-1 and TRBJ2-2; 7 bases are a match to TRBD2. The CDR3 is 17 residues long. V shed 0 bases and J 4 bases; nucleotides not matched to a gene: 9. Germline CDR1 SGHRS, CDR2 YFSETQ. The DNA for the CDR3 is TGCGCCAGCAGCTTGGAATTCCTAGCGGCGGGCACCGGGGAGCTGTTTTTT. It yields the protein CASSLEFLAAGTGELFF.

In this sample, this clone turned up a few times. CDR3 in DNA: TGTGCCAGCAGTACAACCATTACAGGGTTCGAGCAGTACTTC. Protein: CASSTTITGFEQYF. The chain joins TRBV27 to TRBJ2-7, with D possibly TRBD1 on 6 matching bases. The CDR3 spans 14 residues. CDR1 is MNHEY and CDR2 is SMNVEV in the germline V gene (reference sequence). Trimming pared 5 bases from V and 6 bases from J, leaving 17 bases between.

To note about this clone: Germline is not matched at one junction end, which may reflect a read error. V is TRBV4-1 and J is TRBJ2-7, with TRBD1 as a possible D gene (6 bases). In germline, CDR1 is MGHRA, CDR2 YSYEKL. This CDR3 has 12 residues. This CDR3 is CASSHLQGNMDF. The CDR3 region has the DNA TGCGCCAGCAGTCACTTACAGGGTAATATGGACTTC.

Points on this clone: Other nucleotide sequences from this sample produce the same CDR3. This rearrangement joins TRBV28 to TRBJ1-2, with D possibly being TRBD1 (6 bases). This CDR3 contains 13 residues. Deletions cut 5 bases from V and 8 bases from J, with 15 bases between. The germline gives CDR1 MDHEN, CDR2 SYDVKM. The CDR3 is CASSPLGAGGYTF. CDR3 in DNA: TGTGCCAGCAGTCCATTGGGGGCCGGAGGCTACACCTTC.